This entry lists 27 T cell receptor beta chains sequenced from one sample in a study of blood T cell repertoires in COVID-19. The protocol was immunoSEQ multiplex PCR, while the TCRdb copy is restricted to in-frame clones and leaves out a portion. The repertoire holds 60,000 to 95,000 clones, with roughly 70% as singletons. Sequencing was performed on peripheral blood. The receptor source for this set is a human donor with acute or convalescent COVID-19. The donor label of this sample is uncertain.

Relative to its sample, this clone is medium-sized (0.01 to 0.1%). The chain recombines TRBV7-9 with TRBJ2-7; 8 nucleotides align to TRBD1. The ends lost 8 bases at V and 3 bases at J; junction bases unmatched: 6. The CDR3 sequence is 13 residues long. Germline values: CDR1 SEHNR, CDR2 FQNEAQ (reference sequence). CDR3 DNA sequence: TGTGCCAGCGGAGACAGGGGAGGCTACGAGCAGTACGTC. Residues: CASGDRGGYEQYV.

V usage is TRBV5-1 and J usage is TRBJ2-7, with TRBD2 matching over 13 bases. With V trimmed by 4 bases and J by 4 bases, 5 bases remained unmatched. From germline, CDR1 is SGHRS and CDR2 YFSETQ. The CDR3 runs to 15 residues. The CDR3 nucleotides read TGCGCCAGCAGCCCATCGGGACTAGCGGGATACGAGCAGTACTTC. Residues: CASSPSGLAGYEQYF.

The gene calls are TRBV6-5 and TRBJ2-1; D may be TRBD1 (5 bases). The ends were cut back, 5 bases at V and 5 bases at J, with 10 bases in the middle. This CDR3 spans 13 amino acids. The germline V gene encodes CDR1 MNHEY and CDR2 SVGAGI. The CDR3 sequence: CASSQRQHNEQFF. CDR3 in DNA: TGTGCCAGCAGTCAACGACAGCACAATGAGCAGTTCTTC.

This rearrangement joins TRBV28 to TRBJ2-1; TRBD2 is a possible D gene (7 bases). In germline, CDR1 is MDHEN, CDR2 SYDVKM. The CDR3 is made up of 17 amino acids. V gave up 5 bases and J gave up 0 bases, with 17 bases separating them. The CDR3 sequence: CASSAILGGPSYNEQFF. CDR3 coding DNA: TGTGCCAGCAGTGCGATCCTCGGGGGGCCCTCCTACAATGAGCAGTTCTTC. Looking up the rest from reference TRBV28 and TRBJ2-1 gives the full variable domain: DVKVTQSSRYLVKRTGEKVFLECVQDMDHENMFWYRQDPGLGLRLIYFSYDVKMKEKGDIPEGYSVSREKKERFSLILESASTNQTSMYLCASSAILGGPSYNEQFFGPGTRLTVL.

This clone was seen only once. The rearrangement uses TRBV27 and TRBJ2-5, with D uncertain. The length of the CDR3 is 12 residues. Trimming shortened V by 7 bases and J by 3 bases, and 9 bases separated the two germline ends. Germline V CDR1 and CDR2: MNHEY, SMNVEV (reference sequence). CDR3 coding DNA: TGTGCCAGCATAAGAGCTAAAGAGACCCAGTACTTC. Translating it yields CASIRAKETQYF.

This clone was counted only a few times. The chain is built from TRBV4-2 and TRBJ1-2; D ambiguous. Germline V lookup: CDR1 LGHNA, CDR2 YNFKEQ. V was clipped by 0 bases and J by 4 bases, with 12 bases between them. There are 15 residues in the CDR3. CDR3 nucleotide sequence: TGTGCCAGCAGCCAAGATTATCAGGCTACCTATGGCTACACCTTC. Its protein product is CASSQDYQATYGYTF.

This clone occurred once. The rearrangement joins TRBV3-1 (or the pseudogene TRBV3-2) to TRBJ1-6, with D possibly TRBD1 on 6 matching bases. The germline V gene has CDR1 LGHDT and CDR2 YNNKEL (reference sequence). CDR3 length: 16 amino acids. With 0 bases removed from V and 10 bases from J, the gap between germline ends came to 16 bases. The CDR3: CASSQDLAGGRSPLHF. The CDR3 bases are TGTGCCAGCAGCCAAGATCTGGCGGGGGGGCGGTCACCCCTCCACTTT.

The rearrangement uses TRBV28 and TRBJ2-7, with D unclear. This CDR3 is built from 12 residues. The germline V and J ends were trimmed by 7 bases and 5 bases, with 12 bases remaining between them. Germline V gene sequence: CDR1 MDHEN, CDR2 SYDVKM. CDR3 protein: CASTPGSDEQYF. CDR3 in DNA: TGTGCCAGCACCCCGGGTTCGGACGAGCAGTACTTC.

The V call is TRBV30, the J call TRBJ1-2, with D possibly matching TRBD1 (6 bases). V shed 1 base and J shed 6 bases, with 18 bases lying between them. This CDR3 has 15 residues. Germline assignment: CDR1 GTSNPN and CDR2 SVGIG (reference sequence). This CDR3 reads CAWSAWAGTSHGYTF. DNA for the CDR3: TGTGCCTGGAGTGCTTGGGCCGGGACATCGCATGGCTACACCTTC.

The chain employs TRBV19 and TRBJ1-2; 7 nucleotides align to TRBD1. The CDR3 sequence is 15 residues long. The V gene's germline CDR1 is LNHDA and CDR2 SQIVND (reference sequence). The V and J ends lost 6 bases and 5 bases, in that order; junction bases with no gene match: 12. CDR3 nucleotide sequence: TGTGCCAGTAGCCCGGGACAGTTGAGGTTTTATGGCTACACCTTC. Amino acid sequence: CASSPGQLRFYGYTF. Using reference TRBV19 and TRBJ1-2 for the parts outside the CDR3, the full variable domain is DGGITQSPKYLFRKEGQNVTLSCEQNLNHDAMYWYRQDPGQGLRLIYYSQIVNDFQKGDIAEGYSVSREKKESFPLTVTSAQKNPTAFYLCASSPGQLRFYGYTFGSGTRLTVV.

The chain combines TRBV10-3 with TRBJ2-2; D is perhaps TRBD2 (6 bases). V was pared by 10 bases and J by 2 bases, with 11 bases between. Germline V gene lookup returns CDR1 ENHRY and CDR2 SYGVKD. The CDR3 is made up of 13 amino acids. In nucleotides, the CDR3 is TGTGCCACCAGGGACTTCAACACCGGGGAGCTGTTTTTT. As protein: CATRDFNTGELFF.

J is TRBJ2-1 and V is TRBV27; the match to TRBD2 covers 9 bases. This CDR3 has 16 residues. Germline assignment: CDR1 MNHEY and CDR2 SMNVEV (reference sequence). V shed 2 bases, J shed 1 base, and the junction held 3 bases outside the gene matches. CDR3 residues: CASSLRTSASYNEQFF. The CDR3 DNA reads TGTGCCAGCAGTTTACGGACTAGCGCGTCCTACAATGAGCAGTTCTTC.

CDR3 loop: CASSHWTGGAGNTIYF. Here the CDR3 DNA reads TGTGCCAGCAGCCATTGGACAGGGGGCGCGGGAAACACCATATATTTT. The chain is built from TRBV3-1 (or the pseudogene TRBV3-2) and TRBJ1-3; 11 bases fit TRBD1. Germline assignment: CDR1 LGHDT and CDR2 YNNKEL (reference sequence). CDR3 length: 16 amino acids. V was pared by 3 bases and J by 4 bases, with 5 bases of the junction left unmatched.

The chain recombines TRBV7-6 with TRBJ2-1; D remains unclear. The CDR3 extends over 14 amino acids. Per germline, CDR1 SGHVS and CDR2 FNYEAQ. Trimming removed 2 bases from V and 1 base from J, with 6 bases in between. CDR3 sequence: CASSLIHSYNEQFF. The CDR3, as DNA: TGTGCCAGCAGCTTAATACATTCCTACAATGAGCAGTTCTTC. Supplemented by reference TRBV7-6 and TRBJ2-1, the full variable domain reads GAGVSQSPRYKVTKRGQDVALRCDPISGHVSLYWYRQALGQGPEFLTYFNYEAQQDKSGLPNDRFSAERPEGSISTLTIQRTEQRDSAMYRCASSLIHSYNEQFFGPGTRLTVL.

V gene TRBV6-5 combines with J gene TRBJ2-3, with 7 positions matching TRBD2. Germline CDR1 MNHEY, CDR2 SVGAGI. This CDR3 contains 13 residues. Losses at the gene ends were 10 bases for V and 4 bases for J; bases not matched to a gene: 8. CDR3 protein: CATYGGGADTQYF. CDR3 sequence (DNA): TGTGCCACCTACGGTGGGGGGGCAGATACGCAGTATTTT.

This sequence joins TRBV7-2 and TRBJ1-6; possible D gene TRBD1, 5 bases. This CDR3 has 15 residues. The germline V gene has CDR1 SGHTA and CDR2 FQGNSA. Trimming pared 2 bases from V and 7 bases from J, leaving 12 bases between. The CDR3 here is CASSLTGTGNSPLHF. DNA for the CDR3: TGTGCCAGCAGCTTAACTGGGACTGGAAATTCACCCCTCCACTTT.

The chain has TRBV9 and TRBJ1-4; unclear D gene. The CDR3 is 16 residues long. Germline V lookup: CDR1 SGDLS, CDR2 YYNGEE. The V end was cut by 0 bases, the J end by 8 bases, with 17 bases between. The CDR3 DNA follows: TGTGCCAGCAGCGTAGCGGGGAAAGGGATCACGGAAAAACTGTTTTTT. As protein: CASSVAGKGITEKLFF.

The CDR3 DNA reads TGTGCCAGCAGCCAAACATGGCCCCAGGGCTACGAGCAGTACGTC. Translated: CASSQTWPQGYEQYV. The chain uses TRBV5-5 and TRBJ2-7; tentative D call: TRBD1 (5 bases). Germline V lookup: CDR1 SGHKS, CDR2 YYEKEE (reference sequence). This CDR3 region has 15 residues. Between the trimmed V and J ends, which lost 4 bases and 3 bases, there was a span of 17 bases.

V usage is TRBV15 and J usage is TRBJ1-1, with D possibly TRBD1 on 6 matching bases. Deletions cut 1 base from V and 3 bases from J, with 15 bases between. Germline loops: CDR1 LNHNV, CDR2 YYDKDF (reference sequence). This CDR3 has 16 residues. The DNA for the CDR3 is TGTGCCACCAGCAGAGGGGGGCCCGCACTGGACACTGAAGCTTTCTTT. Translating it yields CATSRGGPALDTEAFF.

The J gene is TRBJ1-3, the V gene TRBV5-1; D is possibly TRBD1 (5 bases). The CDR3 runs to 15 residues. The germline V and J ends were trimmed by 2 bases and 0 bases, with 9 bases remaining between them. Germline CDR1 reads SGHRS; CDR2 reads YFSETQ. The chain's CDR3 is CASSFQGDSGNTIYF. In nucleotides, the CDR3 is TGCGCCAGCAGCTTCCAGGGTGACTCTGGAAACACCATATATTTT.

The rearrangement uses TRBV11-2 and TRBJ2-3; D is unresolved. From germline, CDR1 is SGHAT and CDR2 FQNNGV. The length of the CDR3 is 14 residues. Trimming pared 4 bases from V and 8 bases from J, leaving 16 bases between. The CDR3 bases are TGTGCCAGCAGCTCCAAAACTACGGATGGTACGCAGTATTTT. Translated: CASSSKTTDGTQYF.

The chain links TRBV19 to TRBJ2-1; 9 bases map to TRBD1. CDR1 is LNHDA and CDR2 is SQIVND in the germline V gene (reference sequence). The CDR3 length is 15 residues. Trimming removed 7 bases from V and 4 bases from J; junction bases left unmatched: 8. The CDR3 region has the DNA TGTGCCAGTAAAACAGGGGGCGCAAGGTACAATGAGCAGTTCTTC. Protein product: CASKTGGARYNEQFF.

V usage is TRBV18 and J usage is TRBJ1-6, with D possibly matching TRBD1 (6 bases). This CDR3 is built from 14 residues. Germline V gives CDR1 KGHSH, CDR2 LQKENI. Trimming cost V 4 bases and J 6 bases, with 10 bases left between them. The chain's CDR3 is CASSQDRRNSPLHF. The CDR3, as DNA: TGTGCCAGCTCACAAGACAGGCGTAATTCACCCCTCCACTTT.

In this sample, this clone turned up a few times. V and J are TRBV5-1 and TRBJ1-2, with a weak D call TRBD1 (6 bases). CDR1 and CDR2 from the germline V gene are SGHRS and YFSETQ. Trimming took 0 bases from V and 2 from J, leaving 8 bases between them. The CDR3 sequence is 14 residues long. The CDR3 reads CASSLVDSNYGYTF. The CDR3 nucleotides read TGCGCCAGCAGCTTGGTGGACAGCAACTATGGCTACACCTTC.

This chain connects TRBV10-3 to TRBJ2-2; tentative D call: TRBD1 (5 bases). In germline, CDR1 is ENHRY, CDR2 SYGVKD. The CDR3 contains 15 residues. V was shortened by 5 bases and J by 0 bases, with 10 bases between the two germline ends. Here the CDR3 reads CAISSRGTNTGELFF. Written as DNA, the CDR3 is TGTGCCATCAGTAGTAGGGGAACGAACACCGGGGAGCTGTTTTTT.

The sample holds a few counts of this clone. The gene calls are TRBV5-4 and TRBJ2-3; no firm D call. The CDR3 loop spans 14 amino acids. Germline CDR1 SGHNT, CDR2 YYREEE (reference sequence). Trimming left V 0 bases short and J 6 bases short, with 11 bases between. The chain's CDR3 is CASSLDGSADTQYF. The CDR3 region has the DNA TGTGCCAGCAGCTTGGACGGGTCAGCGGATACGCAGTATTTT.

This chain joins TRBV25-1 and TRBJ2-5; D may be TRBD2 (5 bases). V gave up 1 base and J gave up 6 bases, with 18 bases separating them. Germline CDR1 is MGHDK and CDR2 is SYGVNS. The CDR3 is 16 amino acids. Here the CDR3 DNA reads TGTGCCAGCAGTGAATCTTGGGGTAGCGCACCAAAGACCCAGTACTTC. Translating it yields CASSESWGSAPKTQYF.